This TCR beta chain derives from a study of OX40 agonist ivuxolimab in advanced cancers. With regard to the full study: The costimulatory receptor OX40 (CD134) was targeted by ivuxolimab, a fully human IgG2 agonistic monoclonal antibody. Partial responses were achieved by three dose-escalation patients, of whom one had hepatocellular carcinoma and two had cutaneous melanoma. Patients were allowed to have had prior anti-PD-1, anti-PD-L1 or anti-CTLA-4 therapy, and approximately 40% of the dose-escalation patients had been treated with checkpoint inhibitors. The paper covers the monotherapy dose-escalation part of the phase I ivuxolimab trial, which included N ≈ 57 patients. Of the approximately 50 patients in dose escalation, about 20 had hepatocellular carcinoma, some 15 had melanoma, 9 had renal cell carcinoma and 9 had head and neck cancer. Intravenous ivuxolimab was administered to patients every 2 weeks at six dose levels: 0.01, 0.1, 0.3, 1.5, 3 and 10 mg/kg. The purpose of peripheral TCRbeta sequencing was to test whether ivuxolimab changed TCR sequence diversity and led to clonal T-cell expansion. A male proportion of 82.7% and a mean age of roughly 58 years, ranging from roughly 20 to 80, were recorded for the dose-escalation cohort.

Genomic DNA was extracted from sorted cells for sequencing of the TCRbeta CDR3 region. TCRbeta CDR3 regions were sequenced using the immunoSEQ Assay. Drawn from immuneACCESS, this table holds only the in-frame rearrangements with V and J called that TCRdb kept. Clones are partly lost; checked studies trace under half to an unresolved V gene and leave the rest unexplained. This sample comprises 35,000 to 40,000 clones, around 83% of them detected only once. The top ten constitute 2.4% of the sample. The trial excluded patients who had a history of autoimmune disease or were on systemic immunosuppression. Peripheral blood for TCR sequencing was collected from all dose cohorts at baseline, on cycle 4 day 1, and on cycle 7 day 1. Samples were obtained from an open-label, multicenter, first-in-human phase I dose-escalation trial of ivuxolimab. Adults with locally advanced or metastatic melanoma, renal cell carcinoma, hepatocellular carcinoma or head and neck squamous cell carcinoma were enrolled in the trial. CD4+ and CD8+ T cells were sorted separately from peripheral blood before TCR sequencing.

Concerning this clone itself: Its antigen has not been determined. Base-call qualities are not available, and no considerably larger clone is one nucleotide away.

Study-wide conclusions, independent of this receptor: Partial responders in the 0.1-3.0 mg/kg groups had among the lowest normalized peripheral clonal expansion, especially among CD8+ T cells. Low levels of normalized T-cell clonal expansion were also seen in some patients who did not respond. Clonal expansion of both CD4+ and CD8+ blood T cells was observed from baseline to week 6 at doses 0.1 to 3.0 mg/kg. Antigen specificity was not determined for the clonally expanded peripheral T cells. On average, CD8+ T cells showed more expanded clones than CD4+ T cells after ivuxolimab.

V is cut by 8 bases and J by 3 bases, and the space between the germline ends is 13 bases. According to the germline V gene, CDR1 reads SNHLY and CDR2 reads FYNNEI. Inclusive of the bounding cysteine and phenylalanine, the CDR3 is 13 residues long. Left in the record is the CDR3 DNA by itself, 39 bases read in frame from the first base. In this chain, TRBV2 is recombined with TRBJ2-5; the D gene is perhaps TRBD1 or TRBD2, as each covers 5 bases. The source was CD4+ or CD8+ T cells sorted from blood, collected in a trial of the OX40 agonist ivuxolimab. This sequence was found in an adult with an advanced solid tumor such as melanoma, head and neck, liver or kidney cancer. The CDR3 region has the sequence CASLRDDEETQYF. Here is the DNA: TGTGCCAGCCTCAGGGACGACGAAGAGACCCAGTACTTC. The reference TRBV2 and TRBJ2-5 proteins fill in what lies around the CDR3, so the full variable domain reads EPEVTQTPSHQVTQMGQEVILRCVPISNHLYFYWYRQILGQKVEFLVSFYNNEISEKSEIFDDQFSVERPDGSNFTLKIRSTKLEDSAMYFCASLRDDEETQYFGPGTRLLVL.